The rows below give T cell receptor beta chains drawn from one sample of a study of shared clonotypes between healthy human individuals. The assay was immunoSEQ multiplex PCR, and TCRdb's table has in-frame clones only and misses some. The sample yields around 980,000 clones, around 78% seen once. What was sequenced was memory CD4+ T cells from PBMCs. All receptors come from a young man in good health. Some clones in this sample may be carry-over from other donors' samples. Each CDR3 is given with its conserved first and last residue. D genes are given only for firm matches.

V	J	D	CDR3
TRBV19	TRBJ2-1	NA	CASSDGSAGYNEQFF
TRBV11-2	TRBJ2-1	TRBD2	CASSLSSGSPRFF
TRBV7-9	TRBJ2-7	NA	CASSLMGGPQYEQYF
TRBV7-9	TRBJ2-7	NA	CASSLGGPTSSYEQYF
TRBV6-1	TRBJ1-4	TRBD1	CASSWTGQSEKLFF
TRBV2	TRBJ2-4	NA	CASSAGRAIQYF
TRBV7-2	TRBJ2-7	TRBD2	CASSSRGMSYEQYF
TRBV19	TRBJ2-3	NA	CASSYAGDTQYF
TRBV27	TRBJ2-6	TRBD2	CASSLRIGGGSSGANVLTF
TRBV4-1	TRBJ2-1	NA	CASSQDTGQGQFF
TRBV7-9	TRBJ1-2	NA	CASSLLQLGGYTF
TRBV28	TRBJ2-4	NA	CASREMGAAKNIQYF
TRBV11-2	TRBJ2-2	NA	CASSFSQWGVVYTGELFF
TRBV7-6	TRBJ1-3	TRBD1	CASSLLTGGGNTIYF
TRBV5-1	TRBJ2-2	TRBD2	CASSLAGGTGELFF
TRBV5-4	TRBJ2-7	TRBD2	CASSLDYLAGGTYEQYF
TRBV4-3	TRBJ2-1	TRBD2	CASSRSGSFVEQFF
TRBV5-6	TRBJ1-2	TRBD1	CASSPAGQLYGYTF
TRBV28	TRBJ1-2	NA	CASSPRWGRDGYTF
TRBV30	TRBJ2-2	NA	CAWRGAGLWTGELFF
TRBV7-6	TRBJ2-1	TRBD2	CASRALAGNNEQFF
TRBV7-2	TRBJ2-7	TRBD2	CASSQRTSGRTEQYF
TRBV11-3	TRBJ2-7	TRBD1	CASSPRTGPTHEQYF
TRBV28	TRBJ1-5	NA	CASRVGGFNQPQHF
TRBV11-2	TRBJ2-7	NA	CASSQINQGPTYEQYF
TRBV14	TRBJ2-3	TRBD1	CASSQGQDRGLALDTTDTQYF
TRBV6-1	TRBJ1-5	NA	CASRNGGSNQPQHF
TRBV7-7	TRBJ2-3	NA	CASSVRIGDTQYF
TRBV5-1	TRBJ2-3	TRBD2	CASTRWASGGTSTDTQYF
TRBV6-1	TRBJ2-2	NA	CASRSYTGELFF
TRBV11-2	TRBJ2-7	TRBD2	CASSLGRLAHYEQYF
TRBV7-2	TRBJ2-4	NA	CASSEGHTKNIQYF
TRBV27	TRBJ1-1	NA	CASSPRGDIEAFF
TRBV4-2	TRBJ2-7	NA	CASSPRTIPYEQYF
TRBV5-5	TRBJ1-4	TRBD1	CASTSLGTGDEKLFF
TRBV6-6	TRBJ2-3	NA	CASSTIGPGYTDTQYF
TRBV6-1	TRBJ1-2	TRBD1	CASSQNRGLDGYTF
TRBV5-4	TRBJ2-7	NA	CASSNRDRQGEQYF
TRBV19	TRBJ2-7	TRBD1	CATADRNSYEQYF
TRBV5-6	TRBJ1-2	TRBD1	CASSSTGEGYTF
TRBV25-1	TRBJ1-3	NA	CASSGGLEKNTIYF
TRBV6-1	TRBJ2-3	NA	CASSDGGVGDTQYF
TRBV6-6	TRBJ1-3	NA	CASSVTRHSGNTIYF
TRBV5-4	TRBJ1-2	NA	CASSPAAGERGYTF
TRBV5-1	TRBJ2-3	NA	CASSSTVQGGGTDTQYF
TRBV7-2	TRBJ2-7	NA	CASSSTDYEQYF
TRBV30	TRBJ2-1	TRBD1	CAWRSTQGASYNEQFF
TRBV7-2	TRBJ2-3	NA	CASSLDAGTDTQYF
TRBV7-9	TRBJ1-1	NA	CASSPAGQYTEAFF
TRBV5-1	TRBJ2-3	TRBD2	CASSLGGTSGTDTQYF
TRBV7-8	TRBJ2-7	NA	CASSAPPGGRAYYEQYF
TRBV29-1	TRBJ2-5	NA	CSVGRGVWQETQYF
TRBV7-9	TRBJ1-1	TRBD1	CASSLEGGYTEAFF
TRBV27	TRBJ2-5	NA	CASSPRMGETQYF
TRBV9	TRBJ2-1	TRBD2	CASSESGRSYNEQFF